This T cell receptor beta chain was recovered during a study of patients and donors after allogeneic stem cell transplantation. There are 13 residues in the CDR3. Germline assignment: CDR1 SQVTM and CDR2 ANQGSEA. V shed 6 bases, J shed 4 bases, and the junction held 8 bases outside the gene matches. In TCRdb, the RT-PCR reads were re-called with MiXCR into one record per CDR3 protein. The sample holds about a million distinct CDR3 sequences, more than 15% seen once. This receptor was identified in a human donor who was either an allogeneic HSCT recipient or a stem cell or donor lymphocyte infusion donor (not recorded which). It is not recorded whose cells these are; they may come from a transplant donor. The specimen was blood, either unsorted or a sorted T cell fraction (not recorded which). This chain links TRBV29-1 with TRBJ1-2; 7 nucleotides align to TRBD1. DNA of the CDR3: TGCAGCGTCACCAAGACAGGGTTCTATGGCTACACCTTC. This sequence encodes CSVTKTGFYGYTF.